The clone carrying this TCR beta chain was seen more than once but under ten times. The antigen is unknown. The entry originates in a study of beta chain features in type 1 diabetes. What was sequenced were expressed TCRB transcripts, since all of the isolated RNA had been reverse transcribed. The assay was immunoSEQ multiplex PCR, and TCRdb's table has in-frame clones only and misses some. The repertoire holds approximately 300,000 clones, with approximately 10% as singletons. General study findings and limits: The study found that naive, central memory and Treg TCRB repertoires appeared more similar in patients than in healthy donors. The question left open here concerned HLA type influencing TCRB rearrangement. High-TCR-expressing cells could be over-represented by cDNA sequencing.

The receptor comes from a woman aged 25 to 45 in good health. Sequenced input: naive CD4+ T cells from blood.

The CDR3 protein is CASSLAGRMGRNEQFF. CDR3 in DNA: TGTGCCAGCAGCTTAGCTGGCCGCATGGGGAGGAATGAGCAGTTCTTC. The chain joins TRBV7-9 to TRBJ2-1; D is possibly TRBD2 (6 bases). V was cut by 0 bases and J by 7 bases, with 16 bases left in between. The germline CDR1 and CDR2 sequences are SEHNR and FQNEAQ (reference sequence). CDR3 length equals 16 residues.